This T cell receptor (beta chain) was retrieved from a study of T cells in Graves' hyperthyroidism and ophthalmopathy (dated by TCRdb to about 2019). Study-level background: Peripheral blood was sampled at the time of initial diagnosis, prior to any treatment. To identify TCR V-J signatures that set the groups apart, the researchers used a discovery cohort of about a hundred patients, made up of about 44 with Graves' ophthalmopathy and about 60 with stable Graves' hyperthyroidism. Prospective prediction of ophthalmopathy was tested in an independent validation cohort of 18 to 20 hyperthyroidism patients and 15 to 17 patients who later progressed to ophthalmopathy. The 100 discovery patients were divided at random into training and test sets in a 7:3 ratio. In addition, the study compared T-cell repertoires in thyroid tissue and in blood from roughly six Graves' hyperthyroidism patients. After sampling, hyperthyroidism patients received methimazole starting at 30 mg daily, and ophthalmopathy patients received high-dose intravenous methylprednisolone. According to the paper, TCR Vbeta CDR3 sequencing was carried out on around 140 peripheral blood samples, which came from 40 to 45 ophthalmopathy, under 85 hyperthyroidism and roughly 17 progressor patients. The paper's findings and limits, for the study overall: A 13 V-J signature model separated ophthalmopathy from stable hyperthyroidism, with approximately 87% sensitivity and just under 84% specificity in cross-validation and 80%/75% in testing. Most expanded thyroid clonotypes (frequency above 0.001) were also detected in blood, suggesting blood repertoires may reflect thyroid immune responses. In validation, the model predicted progression to ophthalmopathy a median of around six months before onset, with 65% to 71% sensitivity and 72.22% specificity. Sample size was not statistically predetermined, and investigators were not blinded to group allocation.

The TCR beta CDR3 regions were amplified from the RNA transcripts. For the first round of RT-PCR on the TCR CDR3, the HTBI primer set was used together with the Qiagen OneStep RT-PCR kit. The libraries were constructed in a second round of multiplex PCR and then size-selected and purified. Sequencing of the libraries was done on an Illumina HiSeq2000 using paired-end 100 bp reads. Turning to the authors' computational methods: SOAPnuke was used to process the raw data, with reads discarded if the reads contained adapters or uncalled bases, had a mean Phred below 15, or lacked an exact constant-primer or identifier match. High-quality paired reads were merged using COPE v1.2.5, and each unique nucleotide sequence was defined as a clonotype. MiTCR v1.1 was used to align clonotypes to the IMGT TRBV, TRBD and TRBJ reference segments. Only V-J combinations with frequency above 0.0001, covering 99.2% of repertoires, were analysed. A TCS score was defined as the ratio of F50 (clonal expansion) to E x V (chaos), with BLOSUM62-based TCRdist applied between CDR3 peptides within each V-J. Welch's t-statistics and random forest reduced fewer than 550 V-J features to 10 to 15, which were used in a naive Bayes classifier (R e1071). TCRdb trimmed public reads at Q25 via fastp, called clones via MiXCR and kept in-frame beta chains. Here each entry gathers all rows of one CDR3 protein and keeps the most common genes and DNA. The V and J calls were determined by TCRdb, not by the authors. The sample table records hundreds of thousands of distinct CDR3 sequences; over 12% of these occur just once. 13% of the sample belongs to the ten largest clones.

Ophthalmopathy patients had moderately to severely active disease, Clinical Activity Score of at least 3, NOSPECS grade of at least 4, and duration under 3 months. Any patient with an uncontrolled infection, another autoimmune disease, pregnancy or lactation was excluded. Diagnoses were based on clinical symptoms, serum thyroxine and TRAb, thyroid ultrasound and orbital computed tomography. PBMCs were isolated from approximately 10 ml of fresh peripheral blood by Ficoll-Paque density gradient centrifugation. Total RNA was extracted with Trizol reagent, and quality was checked on an Agilent 2100 Bioanalyzer. This clonotype was seen many times. The antigen it binds to is not known. Nothing much larger sits one base from this clone, and base qualities are not available. The sample was blood. The receptor's source is a man between 18 and 29 years old with Graves' ophthalmopathy.

The CDR3 protein is CASSSSRSWNEQFF. The nucleotide sequence reads as follows: TGTGCCAGCAGCTCTTCCAGGTCGTGGAATGAGCAGTTCTTC. The chain is encoded by TRBV14 joined to TRBJ2-1; the D segment cannot be called with confidence. V is reduced by 5 bases and J by 7 bases, leaving a spacing of 15 bases between them. The CDR3 spans 14 residues, from the cysteine through the phenylalanine. Here the CDR3 DNA is all that survives: 42 bases in frame from base 1. CDR1 and CDR2, looked up from the germline V gene, are SGHDN and FVKESK.